The entry below gives a single T cell receptor beta chain sequence along with its context. What antigen it recognizes has not been identified. No much larger clone is present one base from it, and per-base qualities are unavailable. Library preparation was by the immunoSEQ multiplex PCR assay. The multiplex PCR relied on a mix of 60 forward primers for TCR Vbeta segments and 13 reverse primers for TCR Jbeta segments. Amplification of the CDR3 region of rearranged TCR beta genes was performed with a multiplex PCR assay on genomic DNA. On the Illumina HiSeq System, the amplified TCR beta libraries were sequenced as 87-base-pair reads. Regarding the original processing steps: A later analysis tallied 80 million to 95 million unique TCR beta chains across the 660 or so repertoires, and around 10 million of those chains were shared by two or more donors. Raw reads were error-corrected and collapsed into unique sequences with a nearest-neighbor algorithm that merged closely related sequences to remove PCR and sequencing errors. Alignment of CDR3 sequences to IMGT reference sequences was used to assign V, D and J gene segments. For a sequence to be retained, at least a six-nucleotide match to both a V gene segment and a J gene segment was required. A rearrangement was called productive if the CDR3 had no stop codons and remained in frame with V and J, and every other rearrangement was called non-productive. Following IMGT convention, CDR3 was defined as the stretch from the second conserved V-encoded cysteine up to the conserved J-encoded phenylalanine. The earlier analysis of a few hundred of the donors excluded any sequence lacking an unambiguous match to a single V gene segment. In an earlier analysis of 587 of the donors, a V segment was called functional when productive rearrangements were above 56.7%, and segregating when the standard deviation between donors exceeded 5%. To diagnose cytomegalovirus status from the catalog of TCR beta chain sequences, a statistical classification framework was built. A later analysis assigned V and J genes by comparing TCR nucleotide sequences with IMGT/GENE-DB human TR gene sequences. In a later analysis, CDR3 sequences and most-parsimonious VDJ recombination scenarios were assigned using the TCRdist pipeline. In a later analysis, each TCR beta chain was defined by its CDR3 amino acid sequence together with its V-gene family, and reads without a unique V-gene family were excluded. As a way to deal with suspected cross-contamination and a sequencing artifact, a later analysis dropped hundreds of nucleotide sequences that were highly shared and had low generation probability. In a later analysis, a clonal expansion index for each public chain was calculated from normalized within-repertoire ranks of inferred template counts. Generation probabilities in a later analysis came from a VDJ recombination model fitted to out-of-frame rearrangements, and those results were checked against IGoR. In a later analysis, hypergeometric tests were used to score TCR-TCR, TCR-HLA and TCR-CMV co-occurrence, with a repertoire-size bias correction applied to TCR pairs. In a later analysis, false discovery rates were estimated by permuting HLA or CMV assignments 20 times. In a later analysis, co-occurring TCRs were grouped using DBSCAN, and TCRdist sequence similarity was added for clustering within HLA-allele-positive subsets. For co-occurrence clustering, repertoires with fewer than 30,000 or more than 120,000 public chains were excluded, along with four or five repertoires with anomalous nucleotide sharing. Imported from immuneACCESS, the table was reduced by TCRdb to in-frame sequences with V and J called. These copies leave out some clones; in studies compared against another copy, an unresolved V gene accounts for under half, and the cause of the remainder is not known. That table is the source of V, J and clone size, and D and trimming were worked out from the DNA. In all, the sample holds about 240,000 clones, and roughly 85% of those were seen once. The ten largest account for 0.2% to 0.25% of the sample.

The sample is drawn from a study of cytomegalovirus exposure and HLA in healthy donors (dated by TCRdb to about 2017). Notes on the research overall: An earlier analysis of roughly 500 of the donors reported approximately 260 Gb of sequence data and around 100 million unique TCR beta sequences obtained from around 190 million T cells. Roughly 300 gigabases of sequencing data and 78 million or so unique TCR sequences were included in an early release covering over 600 HLA-typed donors. Among the 398 genotyped donors, roughly 80% belonged to the genetic ancestry cluster associated with self-reported Caucasian donors. The study aimed to test whether cataloging public T cell receptors could reveal signatures of past pathogen exposure. The study profiled the T cell repertoires of 500 to 800 subjects by immunosequencing and related them to cytomegalovirus serostatus. Along with the approximately 670-subject first cohort, a separate validation cohort of 120 different subjects was used. High-throughput TCR immunosequencing, statistical association of individual TCRs with disease status, and machine learning were combined to predict cytomegalovirus infection status. A later analysis re-examined previously published TCR beta repertoires from roughly 650 donors and added high-resolution HLA genotyping to investigate patterns of TCR occurrence. Rather than drawing on any new phenotypic data, the later analysis identified candidate immune exposures from TCR beta sequences and the way those sequences occurred across donors. In an earlier analysis of about 590 of the donors, high-throughput TCR beta sequencing was used to judge whether each TCR beta V gene segment behaved as functional or pseudogenic. Alongside the repertoire data, information on donor age, sex, ethnicity and CMV serostatus was compiled. Genome-wide SNP genotypes for about three fifths of the 666 donors were used in a later genetic analysis, which treated that subset as a discovery cohort. Every repertoire in the discovery cohort had been generated on one and the same sequencing platform. Both class I and class II loci were covered by HLA typing, at four-digit resolution. Typing coverage differed by locus: A, B, C, DRB1 and DQB1 were typed in roughly 620-630 donors, DQA1 in around 500, DPA1 in 600 to 610, and DPB1 in approximately 450. Roughly 5 DR-DQ haplotypes were handled as single units for association and clustering, since linkage in the cohort was strong. On average, 235,054 unique TCR beta nucleotide sequences were sequenced per donor among 398 genotyped donors of the cohort, with 15% to 20% of those sequences being non-productive. General conclusions and limits of the study: Sequencing depth was assumed to be roughly uniform across donors in the presence/absence analyses, though that assumption may not hold. A later genetic analysis associated a missense DCLRE1C variant with V-gene and J-gene trimming of TCR beta chains, and an independent cohort replicated the association. An earlier analysis of some 590 of the donors showed that most TCR beta V segments appeared in productive rearrangements either about 90% or about 30% of the time, which broadly matched IMGT annotations. A further reported finding was that TCR beta sequences accurately predicted the HLA-A and HLA-B alleles for most subjects in the first cohort. Some 16 rarely observed V segments, including chromosome 9 orphons, were excluded from the earlier analysis of about 600 of the donors because counts were too low. A later analysis reported that several top co-occurrence clusters appeared linked to parvovirus B19, influenza, CMV and Epstein-Barr virus. In a later analysis, TCR association rates were found to vary across HLA loci, with the most associated TCRs seen for DRB1 alleles and the fewest for HLA-C alleles. CMV serostatus was the only immune exposure information available for the cohort. The study gave a list of around 170 TCR beta chains associated with cytomegalovirus. A group of highly shared sequence variants was considered likely to be a technical artifact of the sequencing pipeline. According to a later analysis, most CMV-associated TCR beta chains appeared to be HLA-restricted, and the HLA associations seemed to be driven largely by CMV exposure. In vitro tests confirmed that three of the cytomegalovirus-associated TCR beta chains recognize cytomegalovirus antigens. A later analysis associated about 16,000 TCR beta sequences with specific HLA alleles at a false discovery rate of 0.05. The authors suggested that the approach could potentially be generalized to other disease states and immunological phenotypes. Some IMGT-functional V segments, including TRBV6-2 and TRBV6-3, could not be distinguished by the 87-base-pair reads and were therefore excluded. Linkage disequilibrium might explain the correlated functional status among segregating V segments, but an unknown experimental factor could not be ruled out. Compared with the 666-donor mean, donors in an Asian-associated ancestry cluster had fewer N-insertions in productive TCRs, according to a later genetic analysis. When HLA alleles, especially DR and DQ, strongly co-occurred, TCR associations were difficult to assign to individual alleles. Compared with equally common non-associated chains, HLA-associated TCR beta chains in a later analysis were more clonally expanded and had lower generation probabilities. Most TCR sequences were seen in very few donors, while some public TCRs were found in many individuals. Because HLA typing was unavailable for some donors at each locus, only the typed subset was used in association tests. This cohort had only TCR beta chains sequenced, and the lack of alpha or paired-chain data limited which features could be detected. Cytomegalovirus status was reported to be diagnosed by the classifier with high specificity and sensitivity in both the original and validation cohorts.

The cohort consisted of 670 or so healthy bone marrow donors. At the time of sampling, all cohort members were nominally healthy, though unrecorded immune exposures were likely present. The donor tested CMV seronegative, placing the donor among the 352 seronegative members of the cohort. A peripheral blood sample was collected from each donor, and TCR beta sequencing was performed on peripheral blood mononuclear cells. Genomic DNA was extracted from the blood cell samples with the Qiagen DNeasy Blood Extraction Kit. From a lookup of the germline V gene (reference sequence), CDR1 and CDR2 are WNHNN and SYGVQD. Compared with germline, V lacks 5 bases and J lacks 3 bases; bases without a gene match: 9. The CDR3 spans 17 residues, from the cysteine through the phenylalanine. Of all the DNA, just the CDR3 is kept, 51 bases in frame from base 1.

Material: PBMCs. The source is a girl under 10 years old in good health and CMV-seronegative. Recombination joined TRBV10-1 with TRBJ2-2, with TRBD1 identical over 10 junction bases. CDR3 region: CASSNNRGTGDTGELFF. DNA sequence: TGCGCCAGCAGTAATAATCGGGGGACAGGGGACACCGGGGAGCTGTTTTTT.